The sequence of this T cell receptor beta chain was determined in a study of response to subunit inactivated influenza vaccine. Findings and caveats of the study: Each seasonal flu vaccination may recruit only limited new T cells, authors suggested.

Comment on this clonotype: The antigen is unknown.

Looked up from germline, CDR1 is SGHDT and CDR2 is YYEEEE. This CDR3 spans 15 amino acids. Trimming pared 3 bases from V and 1 base from J, leaving 13 bases between. Via MiXCR, TCRdb re-called the RT-PCR reads, giving one row per CDR3 protein. This table holds fewer than 800,000 distinct CDR3 sequences, about 15% found once. The sequence was obtained from a man between 50 and 59 years old who received an inactivated influenza vaccine. The input for sequencing was PBMCs from blood, taken about 11 days after vaccination. The rearrangement joins TRBV5-6 to TRBJ1-2; perhaps TRBD1 as D (6 bases). The CDR3 nucleotides read TGTGCCAGCAGCTATGACAGGACCGTTAACTATGGCTACACCTTC. Residues: CASSYDRTVNYGYTF.